The rows below give T cell receptor beta chains drawn from one sample of a study of Graves' ophthalmopathy and Graves' hyperthyroidism. One entry per CDR3 protein results from TCRdb running MiXCR on the multiplex PCR reads. This sample carries around 1.1 million distinct CDR3 sequences, about 36% of them seen once, and the ten largest clones take over 8.5%. The sequenced sample consisted of peripheral blood or thyroid tissue (not recorded which). These receptors came from an adult man with Graves' hyperthyroidism. The CDR3 runs from the conserved cysteine through the conserved F or W. D genes are given only for firm matches. Only part of the rows carry a size: once, few, many, or a class if the clone is expanded.

j_call v_call clone_size d_call cdr3_aa cdr3_nt
TRBJ2-5 TRBV5-1 NA NA CASSQRGSVLETQYF TGCGCCAGCAGTCAGAGAGGGAGCGTTTTAGAGACCCAGTACTTC
TRBJ1-6 TRBV7-2 once NA CASSSHADTNSPLHF TGTGCCAGCAGCTCCCACGCGGACACGAATTCACCCCTCCACTTT
TRBJ2-7 TRBV10-1 NA TRBD1 CASSGDDRVEQYF TGCGCCAGCAGTGGAGATGACAGGGTAGAGCAGTACTTC
TRBJ1-2 TRBV7-9 many NA CASSSNYGYTF TGTGCCAGCAGCTCCAACTATGGCTACACCTTC
TRBJ1-1 TRBV7-9 NA NA CASSPATENTEAFF TGTGCCAGCAGCCCCGCAACAGAGAACACTGAAGCTTTCTTT
TRBJ2-3 TRBV29-1 NA NA CSVGSRSTDTRYF TGCAGCGTTGGTTCTAGAAGCACAGATACGCGGTATTTT
TRBJ1-5 TRBV15 few NA CATSRGGQDQPQHF TGTGCCACCAGCAGAGGGGGGCAGGACCAGCCCCAGCATTTT
TRBJ2-7 TRBV6-4 NA TRBD1 CASRDHRGESHYEQYF TGTGCCAGCAGGGACCACAGGGGGGAATCTCACTACGAGCAGTACTTC
TRBJ2-2 TRBV7-2 many NA CASSLYRDGELFF TGTGCCAGCAGCCTGTATCGAGACGGGGAGCTGTTTTTT
TRBJ2-5 TRBV7-2 many TRBD2 CASSLGFGAGGRETQYF TGTGCCAGCAGCTTAGGATTCGGAGCGGGGGGAAGGGAGACCCAGTACTTC
TRBJ1-1 TRBV29-1 NA NA CSVVRLGTEAFF TGCAGCGTTGTTCGTTTGGGCACTGAAGCTTTCTTT
TRBJ2-7 TRBV29-1 NA NA CSVEDGAGRAYEQYF TGCAGCGTTGAAGATGGAGCGGGCAGAGCCTACGAGCAGTACTTC
TRBJ2-7 TRBV11-2 NA TRBD1 CASSPGTGAYGQYF TGTGCCAGCAGCCCAGGGACAGGGGCCTACGGGCAGTACTTC
TRBJ2-5 TRBV20-1 NA TRBD2 CSPDLAGETQYF TGCAGTCCAGATCTAGCGGGGGAGACCCAGTACTTC
TRBJ2-5 TRBV12-3/TRBV12-4 many NA CASRNDSQETQYF TGTGCCAGCAGAAACGACAGTCAAGAGACCCAGTACTTC
TRBJ2-7 TRBV20-1 few NA CSAARRLNYEQYF TGCAGTGCTGCTCGGCGACTGAACTACGAGCAGTACTTC
TRBJ2-7 TRBV2 NA NA CASSPTWGGARHYEQYF TGTGCCAGCAGTCCCACTTGGGGGGGGGCGCGCCACTACGAGCAGTACTTC
TRBJ1-6 TRBV9 NA NA CASSVDWGGSPLHF TGTGCCAGCAGCGTAGACTGGGGAGGTTCACCCCTCCACTTT
TRBJ2-7 TRBV19 many NA CASSITRYSYEQYF TGTGCCAGTAGTATAACCAGGTACTCCTACGAGCAGTACTTC
TRBJ1-2 TRBV29-1 few TRBD1 CSVESAGGYGYTF TGCAGCGTTGAGTCGGCAGGGGGCTATGGCTACACCTTC
TRBJ2-7 TRBV25-1 many TRBD2 CASSESPRTSVNAEQYF TGTGCCAGCAGTGAGTCCCCCAGGACTAGCGTCAACGCCGAGCAGTACTTC
TRBJ2-7 TRBV29-1 NA TRBD1 CSAGVLDRGPYEQYF TGCAGCGCCGGCGTGTTGGACAGGGGCCCCTACGAGCAGTACTTC
TRBJ1-2 TRBV10-1 many NA CASSDGHGYTF TGCGCCAGCAGTGACGGCCACGGCTACACCTTC
TRBJ1-5 TRBV28 NA NA CASSLSGRDRQPQHF TGTGCCAGCAGTTTATCCGGCAGGGATCGTCAGCCCCAGCATTTT
TRBJ1-5 TRBV24-1 NA NA CATSGGRSNQPQHF TGTGCCACCAGTGGCGGGCGCTCCAATCAGCCCCAGCATTTT
TRBJ1-2 TRBV5-1 many NA CASSLEGPGYTF TGCGCCAGCAGCTTGGAGGGCCCTGGCTACACCTTC
TRBJ1-4 TRBV7-9 NA NA CASSLGVLGEKLFF TGTGCCAGCAGTCTGGGTGTTTTGGGTGAAAAACTGTTTTTT
TRBJ1-5 TRBV10-3 NA TRBD1 CAINLLPGQGLYQPQHF TGTGCCATCAACCTACTACCGGGACAGGGTTTATACCAGCCCCAGCATTTT
TRBJ2-2 TRBV5-1 NA NA CASSSFQAGDTGELFF TGCGCCAGCAGCTCCTTTCAGGCAGGGGACACCGGGGAGCTGTTTTTT
TRBJ2-7 TRBV10-2 NA NA CASLGRGYEQYF TGCGCCAGCCTCGGACGGGGCTACGAGCAGTACTTC
TRBJ2-5 TRBV25-1 NA NA CASSLDRMGETQYF TGTGCCAGCAGTTTAGATCGGATGGGCGAGACCCAGTACTTC
TRBJ2-7 TRBV19 NA NA CASSIGPYYNEQYF TGTGCCAGTAGCATCGGACCGTACTACAATGAGCAGTACTTC
TRBJ2-5 TRBV25-1 NA NA CASSPWSQETQYF TGTGCCAGCTCACCGTGGAGTCAAGAGACCCAGTACTTC
TRBJ1-5 TRBV12-3/TRBV12-4 NA NA CASSSPPGRDSNQPQHF TGTGCCAGCAGTTCACCCCCGGGACGGGACAGCAATCAGCCCCAGCATTTT
TRBJ2-7 TRBV19 NA NA CARGIQQGSSYEQYF TGTGCCCGAGGTATTCAGCAGGGAAGCTCCTACGAGCAGTACTTC
TRBJ1-1 TRBV5-4 NA NA CASSLGPQLDTEAFF TGTGCCAGCAGCTTGGGGCCGCAACTAGACACTGAAGCTTTCTTT
TRBJ1-6 TRBV14 few TRBD1 CASSSTSRTGRNSPLHF TGTGCCAGCAGTTCCACCTCGCGGACAGGGCGTAATTCACCCCTCCACTTT
TRBJ2-5 TRBV5-8 NA NA CASSLSQPVETQYF TGTGCCAGCAGCTTGTCTCAGCCGGTCGAGACCCAGTACTTC
TRBJ1-1 TRBV4-3 few NA CASSTHRGTTEAFF TGCGCCAGCAGCACCCATCGGGGGACCACTGAAGCTTTCTTT
TRBJ1-5 TRBV2 NA TRBD1 CARAPRGRYNQPQHF TGTGCTAGAGCTCCGAGGGGGCGGTACAATCAGCCCCAGCATTTT
TRBJ2-5 TRBV7-9 many NA CASSRAKSVVQETQYF TGTGCCAGCAGCCGTGCGAAATCAGTCGTCCAAGAGACCCAGTACTTC
TRBJ1-6 TRBV6-6 few NA CASSYLAAYNSPLHF TGTGCCAGCAGTTACTTGGCAGCCTATAATTCACCCCTCCACTTT
TRBJ1-5 TRBV4-1 NA TRBD1 CASSPGDRANQPQHF TGCGCCAGCAGCCCAGGGGACAGAGCCAATCAGCCCCAGCATTTT
TRBJ2-7 TRBV27 few NA CASSLGGQRSYEQYF TGTGCCAGCAGTTTAGGTGGACAGCGCTCCTACGAGCAGTACTTC
TRBJ1-1 TRBV10-3 NA TRBD1 CASSSPGQADTEAFF TGTGCCAGCAGTTCCCCGGGACAGGCGGACACTGAAGCTTTCTTT
TRBJ1-2 TRBV10-3 NA NA CAISESTVYGYTF TGTGCCATCAGTGAGTCGACGGTCTATGGCTACACCTTC
TRBJ2-2 TRBV2 many TRBD2 CASSRLAGRNGGELFF TGTGCCAGCAGCCGACTAGCGGGACGGAACGGCGGGGAGCTGTTTTTT
TRBJ1-1 TRBV24-1 NA NA CAKGSRNTEAFF TGTGCCAAGGGGTCGAGAAACACTGAAGCTTTCTTT
TRBJ1-2 TRBV2 few TRBD1 CASSYTTGTVFGYTF TGTGCCAGCAGCTATACCACGGGGACAGTTTTCGGCTACACCTTC
TRBJ2-2 TRBV29-1 many NA CSVDGPRGAAGELFF TGCAGCGTTGATGGCCCCAGGGGGGCGGCCGGGGAGCTGTTTTTT
TRBJ2-2 TRBV7-2 few TRBD1 CASSLDRGANTGELFF TGTGCCAGCAGTTTGGACAGGGGGGCGAACACCGGGGAGCTGTTTTTT
TRBJ2-5 TRBV9 many TRBD2 CASSVGRTSGDLETQYF TGTGCCAGCAGCGTAGGGAGGACTAGCGGGGATTTAGAGACCCAGTACTTC
TRBJ2-5 TRBV3-1 few NA CASAAIAYQETQYF TGTGCCAGCGCCGCGATCGCGTACCAAGAGACCCAGTACTTC
TRBJ1-5 TRBV19 many NA CASAKPNSNQPQHF TGTGCCAGTGCCAAACCAAATAGCAATCAGCCCCAGCATTTT
TRBJ2-7 TRBV2 NA NA CASNGGSSYEQYF TGTGCCAGCAACGGGGGCTCCAGCTACGAGCAGTACTTC
TRBJ1-1 TRBV12-3/TRBV12-4 few NA CASSYGMAGEAFF TGTGCCAGCAGTTACGGCATGGCCGGGGAGGCTTTCTTT
TRBJ2-2 TRBV10-2 NA NA CASSNLHTGELFF TGTGCCAGCAGTAACTTGCACACCGGGGAGCTGTTTTTT